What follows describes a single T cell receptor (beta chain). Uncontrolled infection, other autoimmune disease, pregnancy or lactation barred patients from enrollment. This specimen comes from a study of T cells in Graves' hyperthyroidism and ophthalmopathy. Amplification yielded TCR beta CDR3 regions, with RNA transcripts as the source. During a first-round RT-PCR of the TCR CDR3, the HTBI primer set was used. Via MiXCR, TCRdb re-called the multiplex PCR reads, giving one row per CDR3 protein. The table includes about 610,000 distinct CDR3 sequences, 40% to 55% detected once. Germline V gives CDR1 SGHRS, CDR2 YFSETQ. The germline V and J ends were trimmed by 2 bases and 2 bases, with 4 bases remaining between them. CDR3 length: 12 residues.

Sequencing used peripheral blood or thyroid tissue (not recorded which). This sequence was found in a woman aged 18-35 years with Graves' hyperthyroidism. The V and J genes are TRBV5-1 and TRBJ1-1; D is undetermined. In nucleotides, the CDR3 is TGCGCCAGCAGCTTCGATAACACTGAAGCTTTCTTT. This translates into CASSFDNTEAFF.